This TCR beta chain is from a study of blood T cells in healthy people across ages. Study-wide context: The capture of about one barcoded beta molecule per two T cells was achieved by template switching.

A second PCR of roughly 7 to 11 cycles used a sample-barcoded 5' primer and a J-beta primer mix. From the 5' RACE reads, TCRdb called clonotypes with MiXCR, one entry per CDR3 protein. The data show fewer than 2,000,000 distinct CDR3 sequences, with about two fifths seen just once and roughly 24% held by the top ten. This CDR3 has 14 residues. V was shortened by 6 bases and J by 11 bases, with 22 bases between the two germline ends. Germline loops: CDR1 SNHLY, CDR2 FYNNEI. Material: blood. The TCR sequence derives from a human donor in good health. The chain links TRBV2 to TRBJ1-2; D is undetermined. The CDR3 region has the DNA TGTGCCAGCAGGCCCGCATCCTCGGGCGTTCCATACACCTTC. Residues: CASRPASSGVPYTF.